These 4 T cell receptor beta chains share one sample of origin, sequenced in a study of vaccination effects on CD4 cells after COVID-19. The protocol was immunoSEQ multiplex PCR, while the TCRdb copy is restricted to in-frame clones and leaves out a portion. In the table there are roughly 76,000 clones, roughly 74% of which are singletons. Sequencing followed a ViraFEST assay step that expanded antigen-specific CD4+ T cells with viral peptide pools. Investigators separated out CD4+ T cells once around nine days of culture had passed. These receptors are not linked to any known antigen. The specimen comprised CD4+ T cells from PBMCs cultured with HCoV-229E spike peptides, sampled before COVID-19 vaccination. The source is a human donor who received a COVID-19 vaccine.

The chain combines TRBV15 with TRBJ1-5; D might be TRBD1 (5 bases). The V gene's germline CDR1 is LNHNV and CDR2 YYDKDF (reference sequence). Between the trimmed V and J ends, which lost 1 base and 2 bases, there was a span of 12 bases. This CDR3 spans 16 amino acids. CDR3 nucleotides: TGTGCCACCAGCAGAGGCTGGGGGGAAGGCAATCAGCCCCAGCATTTT. It encodes CATSRGWGEGNQPQHF.

This clone was recorded a few times. This rearrangement joins TRBV9 to TRBJ1-6; a weak D match, TRBD1 (5 bases). CDR1 is SGDLS, CDR2 YYNGEE, per germline. This CDR3 has 12 amino acids. V shed 4 bases and J shed 11 bases, with 10 bases lying between them. The CDR3 loop is CASSPGPPPLHF. For the CDR3, the DNA is TGTGCCAGCAGCCCGGGACCTCCACCCCTCCACTTT.

This chain connects TRBV14 to TRBJ2-5; 8 positions agree with TRBD1. J lost 3 bases, V lost 4 bases, and 7 bases had no gene match. CDR3 size: 15 residues. Germline V CDR1 and CDR2: SGHDN, FVKESK. CDR3 amino acids: CASSRFRTGKETQYF. CDR3 DNA: TGTGCCAGCAGCCGATTCCGGACAGGGAAAGAGACCCAGTACTTC.

The table lists this clone with a count of one. The chain is built from TRBV6-2 or TRBV6-3 and TRBJ1-1; 7 nucleotides match TRBD1. Germline CDR1 reads MNHEY; CDR2 reads SVGEGT. With V trimmed by 6 bases and J by 11 bases, 12 bases remained unmatched. This CDR3 has 13 amino acids. CDR3 residues: CASSDGQENDAFF. In nucleotides, the CDR3 is TGTGCCAGCAGCGACGGACAGGAGAACGATGCTTTCTTT.